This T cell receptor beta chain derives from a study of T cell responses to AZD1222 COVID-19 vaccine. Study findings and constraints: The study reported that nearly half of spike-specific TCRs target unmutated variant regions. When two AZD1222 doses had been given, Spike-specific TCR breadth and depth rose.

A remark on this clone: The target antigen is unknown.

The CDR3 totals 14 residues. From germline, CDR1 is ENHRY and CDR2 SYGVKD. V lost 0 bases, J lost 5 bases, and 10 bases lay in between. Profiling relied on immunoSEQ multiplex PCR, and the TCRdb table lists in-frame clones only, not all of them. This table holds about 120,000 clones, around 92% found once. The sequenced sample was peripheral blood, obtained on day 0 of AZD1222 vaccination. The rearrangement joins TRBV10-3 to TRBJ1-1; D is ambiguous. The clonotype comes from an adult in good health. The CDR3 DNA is TGTGCCATCAGTGAGTCCGAGGGCCGGACTGAAGCTTTCTTT. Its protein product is CAISESEGRTEAFF.